This T cell receptor beta chain was obtained from a study of blood T cell repertoires in COVID-19. Looking at the study overall: Both acute and convalescent COVID-19 samples were obtained from the United States, Italy and Spain. PBMCs, B-cell-depleted T cells, or T cells were the source of the cDNA or gDNA that made up the material.

Authors' methods: Nucleated cell counts were estimated from reference gene primer amplification. Sequenced by immunoSEQ multiplex PCR; TCRdb stores in-frame clones only, minus some. Clonal size and the V and J genes are those of that table, whereas D and trimming came from the DNA. The repertoire holds about 260,000 clones, with 75% to 90% as singletons. This TCR came from a woman between 40 and 55 years old who had recovered from COVID-19. Sequencing was carried out using peripheral blood.

This CDR3 is CASRRQGGNTEAFF. The CDR3 DNA reads TGTGCCAGCAGGAGACAAGGGGGGAACACTGAAGCTTTCTTT. This chain links TRBV7-8 with TRBJ1-1; TRBD1 is a possible D gene (6 bases). Germline values: CDR1 SGHVS, CDR2 FQNEAQ. The V gene lost 6 bases and the J gene lost 1 base, with 12 bases spanning the gap. The CDR3 totals 14 residues. Based on the CDR3 plus reference TRBV7-8 and TRBJ1-1, the full variable domain is GAGVSQSPRYKVAKRGQDVALRCDPISGHVSLFWYQQALGQGPEFLTYFQNEAQLDKSGLPSDRFFAERPEGSVSTLKIQRTQQEDSAVYLCASRRQGGNTEAFFGQGTRLTVV.